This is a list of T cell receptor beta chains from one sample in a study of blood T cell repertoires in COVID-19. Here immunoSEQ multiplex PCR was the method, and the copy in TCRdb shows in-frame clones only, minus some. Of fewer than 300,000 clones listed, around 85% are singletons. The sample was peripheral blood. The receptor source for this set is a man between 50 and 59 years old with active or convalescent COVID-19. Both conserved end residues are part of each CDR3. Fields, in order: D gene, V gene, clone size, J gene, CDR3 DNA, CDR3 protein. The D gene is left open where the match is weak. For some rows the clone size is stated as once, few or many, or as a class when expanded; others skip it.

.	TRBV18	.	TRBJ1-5	TGTGCCAGCTCACCATCGGGGGGCAATCAGCCCCAGCATTTT	CASSPSGGNQPQHF
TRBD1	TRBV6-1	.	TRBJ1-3	TGTGCCAGCAGTGATCTCAGGGGGGCTCTTCTGGGAAACACCATATATTTT	CASSDLRGALLGNTIYF
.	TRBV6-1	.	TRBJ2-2	TGTGCCAGCAGTGGCCCTACCTCGGGAGTCCCCGGGGAGCTGTTTTTT	CASSGPTSGVPGELFF
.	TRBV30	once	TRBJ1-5	TGTGCCTGGAGTGGGGGGCCAGACCAGCCCCAGCATTTT	CAWSGGPDQPQHF
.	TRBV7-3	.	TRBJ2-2	TGTGCCAGCAGCTCCCCTACAGGGCCGAACACCGGGGAGCTGTTTTTT	CASSSPTGPNTGELFF
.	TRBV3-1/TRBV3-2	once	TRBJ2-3	TGTGCCAGCAGCCAAGTTCGGGGGAGGCGTACAGATACGCAGTATTTT	CASSQVRGRRTDTQYF
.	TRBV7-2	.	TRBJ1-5	TGTGCCAGCAGCTTTACTCCAATTGGGGGCGCCCAGCATTTT	CASSFTPIGGAQHF
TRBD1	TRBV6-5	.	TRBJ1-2	TGTGCCAGCAGTTACGGGACAGGGGGAAGGTATGGCTACACCTTC	CASSYGTGGRYGYTF
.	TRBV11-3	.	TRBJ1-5	TGTGCCAGCAGCTTAAGGACAGTCAAGGTGGTTCAGCCCCAGCATTTT	CASSLRTVKVVQPQHF
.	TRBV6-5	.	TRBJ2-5	TGTGCCAGCCGGCGGTCTAGCGTTGGGGGGGAGACCCAGTACTTC	CASRRSSVGGETQYF
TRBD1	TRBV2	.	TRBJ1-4	TGTGCCAGCAGTGAGAGACAGGGGACCTCTTTTGGAAAACTGTTTTTT	CASSERQGTSFGKLFF
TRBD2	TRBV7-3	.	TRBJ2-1	TGTGCCAGCAGCTTAGGGTCTAGCGGTGGTTCCTACAATGAGCAGTTCTTC	CASSLGSSGGSYNEQFF
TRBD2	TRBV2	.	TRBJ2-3	TGTGCCAGCAATCCGATAGCGGGAGGGCGGAAAGATACGCAGTATTTT	CASNPIAGGRKDTQYF
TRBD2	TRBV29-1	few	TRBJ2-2	TGCAGCGTTGGAGGGTCTAGCGGAGTAACCGGGGAGCTGTTTTTT	CSVGGSSGVTGELFF
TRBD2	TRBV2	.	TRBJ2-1	TGTGCCAGCAGACGCCAGCTAGCGGCGACTAGCTCCTACAATGAGCAGTTCTTC	CASRRQLAATSSYNEQFF
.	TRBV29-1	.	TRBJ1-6	TGCAGCGCCGGGAGCTCCTATAATTCACCCCTCCACTTT	CSAGSSYNSPLHF
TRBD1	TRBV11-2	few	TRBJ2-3	TGTGCCAGCAGCTTCGGACAGGGGCGCACAGATACGCAGTATTTT	CASSFGQGRTDTQYF
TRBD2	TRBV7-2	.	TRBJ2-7	TGTGCCAGCAGCGCCGGGTCTAGCGGTAAGCGGTACGAGCAGTACTTC	CASSAGSSGKRYEQYF
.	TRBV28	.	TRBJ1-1	TGTGCCAGCAGTTTATACGGTGAAGCTTTCTTT	CASSLYGEAFF
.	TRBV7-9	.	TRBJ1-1	TGTGCCAGCAGCTTTCAGGAAAACACTGAAGCTTTCTTT	CASSFQENTEAFF
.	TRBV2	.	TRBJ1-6	TGTGCCTTAGGGCGGGGGAAAGAATCACCCCTCCACTTT	CALGRGKESPLHF
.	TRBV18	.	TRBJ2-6	TGTGCCAGCTCCGGCGGCACTGGGGCCAACGTCCTGACTTTC	CASSGGTGANVLTF
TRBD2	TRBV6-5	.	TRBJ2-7	TGTGCCAGCAGTTCGGGGGGTTTGTCCTACGAGCAGTACTTC	CASSSGGLSYEQYF
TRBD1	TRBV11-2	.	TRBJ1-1	TGTGCCAGCAGCCTGCATGGACAGGGGATGAACACTGAAGCTTTCTTT	CASSLHGQGMNTEAFF
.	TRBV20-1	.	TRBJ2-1	TGCAGTGTTAGTAGCGGCCCCGGTCGGGAGCAGTTCTTC	CSVSSGPGREQFF
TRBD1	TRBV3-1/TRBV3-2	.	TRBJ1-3	TGTGCCAGCAGCCCGACAGGGACTTCTGGAAACACCATATATTTT	CASSPTGTSGNTIYF
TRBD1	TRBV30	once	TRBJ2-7	TGTGCCTCCTCCGGGACAGGGAGAAACTACGAGCAGTACTTC	CASSGTGRNYEQYF
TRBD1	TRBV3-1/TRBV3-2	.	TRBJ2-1	TGTGCCAGCAGCTACCGGCGGACAGGGGGGGACTTATGGCATGAGCAGTTCTTC	CASSYRRTGGDLWHEQFF
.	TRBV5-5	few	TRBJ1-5	TGTGCCAGCAGCTTCACAGCTTATAGCAATCAGCCCCAGCATTTT	CASSFTAYSNQPQHF
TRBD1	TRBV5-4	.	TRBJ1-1	TGTGCCAGCAGCTTAAGGACAGGGGCGGCCACTGAAGCTTTCTTT	CASSLRTGAATEAFF
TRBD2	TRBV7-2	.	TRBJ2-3	TGTGCCCTGGGGAGGGGAAGGGATACGCAGTATTTT	CALGRGRDTQYF
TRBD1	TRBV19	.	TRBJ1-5	TGTGCCAGTAGTGAACCCGGGACAGGGAGGAATCAGCCCCAGCATTTT	CASSEPGTGRNQPQHF
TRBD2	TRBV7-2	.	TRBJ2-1	TGTGCCAGCAGCTCCAGGACTAGAAATGAGCAGTTCTTC	CASSSRTRNEQFF
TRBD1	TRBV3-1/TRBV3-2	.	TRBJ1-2	TGTGCCAGCAGCCTAGGGACAGGGAAAAGGAGGGGCTACACCTTC	CASSLGTGKRRGYTF
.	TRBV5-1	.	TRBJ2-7	TGCGCCAGCAGCTTGGCAGTGGACAGTCTACTACCCTACGAGCAGTACTTC	CASSLAVDSLLPYEQYF
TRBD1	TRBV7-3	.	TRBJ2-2	TGTGCCAGCAGTCAGGGGGCCTGGGGCACCGGGGAGCTGTTTTTT	CASSQGAWGTGELFF
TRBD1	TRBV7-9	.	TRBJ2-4	TGTGCCAGCAGCTTAGCAAGGGACAGGGAAAACATTCAGTACTTC	CASSLARDRENIQYF
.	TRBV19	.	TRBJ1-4	TGTGCCAGTAGTATCGGGGGAGCACTTAATGAAAAACTGTTTTTT	CASSIGGALNEKLFF
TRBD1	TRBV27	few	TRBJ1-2	TGTGCCAGCAGTGCCCGGGCAGGGGGCGTCTATGGCTACACCTTC	CASSARAGGVYGYTF
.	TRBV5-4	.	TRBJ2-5	TGTGCCAGCAGCCCGGCGGGGCCAGGGACCCAGTACTTC	CASSPAGPGTQYF
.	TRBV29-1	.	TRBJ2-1	TGCAGCGTTGTAAGGGGGACCCTCAGGGGTGGCTCCTACAATGAGCAGTTCTTC	CSVVRGTLRGGSYNEQFF
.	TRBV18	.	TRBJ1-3	TGTGCCAGCTCACCCCCCTCCGTGTCTGGAAACACCATATATTTT	CASSPPSVSGNTIYF